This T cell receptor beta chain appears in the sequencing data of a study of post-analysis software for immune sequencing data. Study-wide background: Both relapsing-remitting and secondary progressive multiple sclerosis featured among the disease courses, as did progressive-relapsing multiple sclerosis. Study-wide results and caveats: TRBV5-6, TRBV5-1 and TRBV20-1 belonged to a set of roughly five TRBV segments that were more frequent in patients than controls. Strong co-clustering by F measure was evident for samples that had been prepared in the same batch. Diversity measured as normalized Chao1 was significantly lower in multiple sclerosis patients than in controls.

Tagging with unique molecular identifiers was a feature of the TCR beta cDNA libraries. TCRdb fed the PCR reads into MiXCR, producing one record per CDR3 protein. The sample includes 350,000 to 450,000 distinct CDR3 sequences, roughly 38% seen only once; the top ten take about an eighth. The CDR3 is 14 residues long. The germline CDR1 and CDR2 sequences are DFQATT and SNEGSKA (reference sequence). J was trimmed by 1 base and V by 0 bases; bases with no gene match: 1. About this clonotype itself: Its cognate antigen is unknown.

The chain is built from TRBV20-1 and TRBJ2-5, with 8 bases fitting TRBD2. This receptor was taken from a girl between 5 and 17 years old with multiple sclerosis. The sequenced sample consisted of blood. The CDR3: CSARDGTSQETQYF. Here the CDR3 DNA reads TGCAGTGCTAGAGATGGGACTAGCCAAGAGACCCAGTACTTC.